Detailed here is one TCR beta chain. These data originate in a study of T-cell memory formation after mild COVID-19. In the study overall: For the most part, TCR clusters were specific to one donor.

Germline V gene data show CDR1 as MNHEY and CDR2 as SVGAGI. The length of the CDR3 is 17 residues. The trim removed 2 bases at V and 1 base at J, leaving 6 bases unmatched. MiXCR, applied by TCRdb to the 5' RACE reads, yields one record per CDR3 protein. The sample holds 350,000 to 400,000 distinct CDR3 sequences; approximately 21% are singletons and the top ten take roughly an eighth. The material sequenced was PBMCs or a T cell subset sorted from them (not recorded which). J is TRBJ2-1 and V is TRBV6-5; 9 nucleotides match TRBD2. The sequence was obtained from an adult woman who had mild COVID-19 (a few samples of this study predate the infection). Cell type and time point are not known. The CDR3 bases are TGTGCCAGCAGTTACCTTCTAGCGGGAAGATCCTACAATGAGCAGTTCTTC. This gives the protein CASSYLLAGRSYNEQFF.